There are many counts of the clone carrying this TCR beta chain. The data derive from a study of human T cells and chemical hapten exposure. TCRdb processed the 5' RACE reads anew with MiXCR; each CDR3 protein has one entry. Of about 140,000 distinct CDR3 sequences listed, around 4% are singletons. The V end lost 8 bases, the J end lost 4 bases, and 18 bases lay between the germline ends. CDR3 length equals 14 residues. CDR1 is MNHEY and CDR2 is SMNVEV in the germline V gene (reference sequence). Total RNA came from unfractionated whole blood. The receptor comes from a female donor in good health. V is TRBV27 and J is TRBJ2-7; no firm D call. For the CDR3, the DNA is TGTGCCAGCGCCCCGGCCCGGGTTAAGTACGAGCAGTACTTC. Amino acid sequence: CASAPARVKYEQYF.